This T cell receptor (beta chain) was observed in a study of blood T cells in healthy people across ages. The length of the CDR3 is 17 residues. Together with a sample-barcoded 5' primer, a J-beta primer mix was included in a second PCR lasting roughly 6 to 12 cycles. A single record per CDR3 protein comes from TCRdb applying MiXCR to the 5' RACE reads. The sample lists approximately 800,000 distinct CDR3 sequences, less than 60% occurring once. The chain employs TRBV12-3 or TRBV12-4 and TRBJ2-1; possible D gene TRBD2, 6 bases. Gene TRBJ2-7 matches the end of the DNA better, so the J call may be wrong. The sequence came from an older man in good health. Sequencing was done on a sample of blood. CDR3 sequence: CASSTPWGERSYNEQYF. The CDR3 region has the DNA TGTGCCAGCAGTACCCCGTGGGGGGAGCGGAGCTACAATGAGCAGTACTTC.